These 27 T cell receptor beta chains were all obtained from the same sample, sequenced in a study of shared clonotypes between healthy human individuals. Data came from immunoSEQ multiplex PCR; TCRdb stores just in-frame clones and leaves some out. Of about 1 million clones detected, about three quarters appear once; the ten largest clones hold approximately 1.5%. Specimen: memory CD4+ T cells sorted from blood. The subset is: CD45RA-negative fraction. The source of these receptors is a man between 18 and 35 years old in good health.

The chain has TRBV29-1 and TRBJ1-1, with D perhaps matching TRBD1 (5 bases). The germline V gene has CDR1 SQVTM and CDR2 ANQGSEA. Trimming left V 3 bases short and J 4 bases short, with 12 bases between. This CDR3 is built from 13 residues. The CDR3: CSVDRGGATEAFF. For the CDR3, the DNA is TGCAGCGTTGACCGGGGGGGTGCCACTGAAGCTTTCTTT.

This chain links TRBV7-2 with TRBJ2-3, with D perhaps TRBD2 (6 bases). This CDR3 has 14 residues. Germline V gene sequence: CDR1 SGHTA, CDR2 FQGNSA. This CDR3 is CAAVLDAGTDTQYF. Here the CDR3 DNA reads TGTGCTGCCGTTTTGGACGCGGGAACGGATACGCAGTATTTT.

The J gene is TRBJ2-7, the V gene TRBV29-1, with D perhaps matching TRBD2 (5 bases). The V end lost 4 bases, the J end lost 2 bases, and 18 bases lay between the germline ends. CDR3 length equals 15 residues. Germline V gene lookup returns CDR1 SQVTM and CDR2 ANQGSEA. The CDR3 sequence is CSVAESEGRPYEQYF. In nucleotides, the CDR3 is TGCAGCGTTGCTGAGTCAGAGGGCAGACCCTACGAGCAGTACTTC.

J is TRBJ2-5 and V is TRBV10-2; 7 nucleotides agree with TRBD2. J gave up 9 bases and V 3 bases, and 10 bases lay outside the gene matches. Per germline, CDR1 WSHSY and CDR2 SAAADI. The CDR3 loop spans 14 amino acids. CDR3 in amino acids: CASSDEKVGRAQYF. DNA of the CDR3: TGCGCCAGCAGTGATGAGAAGGTGGGGAGGGCCCAGTACTTC.

CDR3 protein: CASGGGGPGANVLTF. DNA of the CDR3: TGTGCCAGCGGGGGAGGGGGCCCTGGGGCCAACGTCCTGACTTTC. V usage is TRBV6-6 and J usage is TRBJ2-6; D is tentatively TRBD1 or TRBD2 (7 bases each). CDR3 length: 15 amino acids. Trimming took 8 bases from V and 2 from J, leaving 13 bases between them. Germline values: CDR1 MNHNY, CDR2 SVGAGI (reference sequence).

The chain recombines TRBV19 with TRBJ2-4; D perhaps matches TRBD2 (7 bases). The CDR3 length is 17 residues. Germline values: CDR1 LNHDA, CDR2 SQIVND (reference sequence). V gave up 0 bases and J gave up 3 bases, with 15 bases separating them. The CDR3 sequence: CASSIDRGAGGKNIQYF. CDR3 sequence (DNA): TGTGCCAGTAGTATAGATCGGGGGGCCGGGGGCAAAAACATTCAGTACTTC.

The table lists this clone with a few counts. This chain uses TRBV18 with TRBJ1-5; D ambiguous. Germline CDR1 and CDR2: KGHSH and LQKENI. This CDR3 region has 13 residues. Trimming cost V 6 bases and J 4 bases, with 10 bases left between them. CDR3 sequence (DNA): TGTGCCAGCTCCTACAAGCCAAATCAGCCCCAGCATTTT. It yields the protein CASSYKPNQPQHF.

This clone was observed once. The chain couples TRBV25-1 to TRBJ2-7; D may be TRBD1 or TRBD2 (6 bases each). This CDR3 is built from 16 residues. CDR1 and CDR2 from the germline V gene are MGHDK and SYGVNS. The V end lost 6 bases, the J end lost 0 bases, and 18 bases lay between the germline ends. The CDR3 DNA is TGTGCCAGCAGCGGACGGGGGCCCGCCGACTCCTACGAGCAGTACTTC. Translation: CASSGRGPADSYEQYF.

J is TRBJ2-7 and V is TRBV28, with a possible D match to TRBD1 (7 bases). V lost 8 bases, J lost 0 bases, and 14 bases lay in between. From germline, CDR1 is MDHEN and CDR2 SYDVKM. The CDR3 runs to 14 residues. CDR3 DNA sequence: TGTGCCAGCGCCCAGGGGGGAGTCTCCTACGAGCAGTACTTC. This encodes CASAQGGVSYEQYF.

This clone was seen a handful of times. The V and J genes are TRBV5-1 and TRBJ2-4, with TRBD1 identical over 8 bases. V gave up 2 bases and J gave up 5 bases; unmatched junction bases: 9. The CDR3 totals 16 residues. CDR1 is SGHRS, CDR2 YFSETQ, per germline. Written as DNA, the CDR3 is TGCGCCAGCAGCTTTGACAGGGGCCCCACTCAAAACATTCAGTACTTC. This gives the protein CASSFDRGPTQNIQYF. Together with reference TRBV5-1 and TRBJ2-4, the CDR3 gives the full variable domain: KAGVTQTPRYLIKTRGQQVTLSCSPISGHRSVSWYQQTPGQGLQFLFEYFSETQRNKGNFPGRFSGRQFSNSRSEMNVSTLELGDSALYLCASSFDRGPTQNIQYFGAGTRLSVL.

The chain carries TRBV4-2 and TRBJ2-2, with D maybe TRBD2 (6 bases). V was cut by 4 bases and J by 2 bases, with 11 bases left in between. The germline V gene has CDR1 LGHNA and CDR2 YNFKEQ. The CDR3 spans 15 residues. The CDR3: CASSPGDSNTGELFF. CDR3 DNA sequence: TGTGCCAGCAGCCCCGGGGACTCTAACACCGGGGAGCTGTTTTTT.

This chain links TRBV7-2 with TRBJ1-1, with D perhaps matching TRBD1 (6 bases). V dropped 5 bases and J dropped 0 bases, with 13 bases sitting between them. This CDR3 contains 15 residues. CDR1 and CDR2 (germline): SGHTA, FQGNSA. Written as DNA, the CDR3 is TGTGCCAGCAGCCGGGGGGGGGCCTTGAACACTGAAGCTTTCTTT. Translation: CASSRGGALNTEAFF.

The chain uses TRBV14 and TRBJ2-1; D is unresolved. Trimming left V 6 bases short and J 8 bases short, with 26 bases between. There are 17 residues in the CDR3. From germline, CDR1 is SGHDN and CDR2 FVKESK. CDR3 nucleotide sequence: TGTGCCAGCAGTCCATTATCAACGGTGGGGATTGGGGATGAGCAGTTCTTC. The encoded protein is CASSPLSTVGIGDEQFF.

The chain combines TRBV2 with TRBJ1-5; D is undetermined. Trimming took off 4 bases at V and 4 bases at J, with 14 bases between the two ends. Per germline, CDR1 SNHLY and CDR2 FYNNEI. The CDR3 has 15 amino acids. Here the CDR3 DNA reads TGTGCCAGCAGTGCAACGGTGATGGTGAATCAGCCCCAGCATTTT. This encodes CASSATVMVNQPQHF. The whole variable domain, filled in from reference TRBV2 and TRBJ1-5, reads EPEVTQTPSHQVTQMGQEVILRCVPISNHLYFYWYRQILGQKVEFLVSFYNNEISEKSEIFDDQFSVERPDGSNFTLKIRSTKLEDSAMYFCASSATVMVNQPQHFGDGTRLSIL.

The CDR3 DNA sequence: TGTGCCAGCTCACCACTTTCGACGTCAGGGGAAAACACTGAAGCTTTCTTT. The encoded protein is CASSPLSTSGENTEAFF. The chain joins TRBV18 to TRBJ1-1, with a weak D call TRBD1 (6 bases). This CDR3 region has 17 residues. Germline lookup yields CDR1 KGHSH and CDR2 LQKENI. V was cut by 1 base and J by 2 bases, with 17 bases left in between.

V gene TRBV9 combines with J gene TRBJ2-1; 9 nucleotides line up with TRBD1. Germline trimming cut 4 bases from V and 5 bases from J; bases unmatched to any gene: 16. The CDR3 sequence is 18 residues long. CDR1 is SGDLS, CDR2 YYNGEE, per germline. CDR3 coding DNA: TGTGCCAGCAGCCCCTGGGGACAGGGAACGATACGAAACAATGAGCAGTTCTTC. It specifies CASSPWGQGTIRNNEQFF. Together with reference TRBV9 and TRBJ2-1, the CDR3 gives the full variable domain: DSGVTQTPKHLITATGQRVTLRCSPRSGDLSVYWYQQSLDQGLQFLIQYYNGEERAKGNILERFSAQQFPDLHSELNLSSLELGDSALYFCASSPWGQGTIRNNEQFFGPGTRLTVL.

The J gene is TRBJ2-1, the V gene TRBV19, with 11 bases matching TRBD2. The germline V gene encodes CDR1 LNHDA and CDR2 SQIVND (reference sequence). After removal of 6 bases from V and 8 bases from J, the junction contained 12 bases not matched to a gene. The CDR3 length is 16 residues. The DNA of the CDR3 is TGTGCCAGTAGCTCCTTGGTAGCGGGAGGGAGGTATGAGCAGTTCTTC. Protein sequence: CASSSLVAGGRYEQFF. The whole variable domain, filled in from reference TRBV19 and TRBJ2-1, reads DGGITQSPKYLFRKEGQNVTLSCEQNLNHDAMYWYRQDPGQGLRLIYYSQIVNDFQKGDIAEGYSVSREKKESFPLTVTSAQKNPTAFYLCASSSLVAGGRYEQFFGPGTRLTVL.

The genes are TRBV27 and TRBJ1-1, with 11 bases lining up with TRBD1. The CDR3 is made up of 18 amino acids. The V segment lost 6 bases and the J segment 0 bases; nucleotides outside the gene matches: 12. Germline loops: CDR1 MNHEY, CDR2 SMNVEV (reference sequence). Written as DNA, the CDR3 is TGTGCCAGCAGGGTGCCGGGACAGGGGGTTGGGATGAACACTGAAGCTTTCTTT. It is translated as CASRVPGQGVGMNTEAFF.

This clone was recorded at least ten times. V usage is TRBV7-6 and J usage is TRBJ2-2; possibly TRBD2 for D (6 bases). The CDR3 contains 15 residues. From germline, CDR1 is SGHVS and CDR2 FNYEAQ. V lost 6 bases and J 6 bases, leaving 17 bases between the germline ends. Here the CDR3 DNA reads TGTGCCAGCAGACTCGGAGGGACGGGGTCCGGGGAGCTGTTTTTT. Its protein is CASRLGGTGSGELFF. The full variable domain, in which reference TRBV7-6 and TRBJ2-2 provide the parts outside the CDR3, is GAGVSQSPRYKVTKRGQDVALRCDPISGHVSLYWYRQALGQGPEFLTYFNYEAQQDKSGLPNDRFSAERPEGSISTLTIQRTEQRDSAMYRCASRLGGTGSGELFFGEGSRLTVL.

This clone was detected only a few times. The same CDR3 also results from other DNA sequences found in this sample. This sequence joins TRBV5-6 and TRBJ2-7; 10 nucleotides agree with TRBD2. The V gene end was trimmed by 0 bases and the J gene end by 2 bases; junction bases not matched to a gene: 2. Germline-derived CDR1 and CDR2 are SGHDT and YYEEEE. The CDR3 is 15 amino acids. Here the CDR3 DNA reads TGTGCCAGCAGCTTGGGAGCGGGGGGGCCCTACGAGCAGTACTTC. Translation: CASSLGAGGPYEQYF.

The CDR3, as DNA: TGTGCCAGCAGCTCACTTTTGACAGGGGGTATCGTGGACACCTTC. It codes for CASSSLLTGGIVDTF. The rearrangement joins TRBV7-9 to TRBJ1-2; 9 nucleotides line up with TRBD1. The CDR3 sequence is 15 residues long. J gave up 12 bases and V 4 bases, and 15 bases lay outside the gene matches. The germline CDR1 and CDR2 sequences are SEHNR and FQNEAQ (reference sequence).

In this sample, this clone turned up many times. The chain uses TRBV6-6 and TRBJ2-7, with TRBD2 identical over 8 bases. The CDR3 covers 15 residues. After removal of 2 bases from V and 7 bases from J, the junction contained 10 bases not matched to a gene. Germline assignment: CDR1 MNHNY and CDR2 SVGAGI (reference sequence). In nucleotides, the CDR3 is TGTGCCAGCAGTTACAACACAGGGACGGGGGGGGAGCAGTACTTC. Its translation is CASSYNTGTGGEQYF.

V is TRBV28 and J is TRBJ1-1; D perhaps matches TRBD1 (5 bases). The CDR3 covers 15 residues. Germline V gene lookup returns CDR1 MDHEN and CDR2 SYDVKM. Trimming removed 6 bases at V and 0 bases at J, with 14 bases between. The DNA of the CDR3 is TGTGCCAGCAGCCTTCCCCAGGGACTGAACACTGAAGCTTTCTTT. Translated: CASSLPQGLNTEAFF.

The rearrangement links TRBV10-3 to TRBJ2-5; maybe TRBD1 (6 bases). V was trimmed by 3 bases and J by 5 bases, leaving 13 bases between them. This CDR3 is 14 amino acids long. Germline V gene lookup returns CDR1 ENHRY and CDR2 SYGVKD. As DNA, the CDR3 is TGTGCCATCAGTGAACCCACTAGGGGGGAGACCCAGTACTTC. Encoded protein: CAISEPTRGETQYF.

As regards this clone: The sample carries other DNA sequences with the same CDR3. The chain joins TRBV7-9 to TRBJ2-6; D is ambiguous. Trimming pared 1 base from V and 2 bases from J, leaving 6 bases between. The CDR3 length is 15 residues. CDR1 and CDR2 from the germline V gene are SEHNR and FQNEAQ (reference sequence). CDR3 sequence: CASSLEGAGANVLTF. As DNA, the CDR3 is TGTGCCAGCAGCTTAGAGGGTGCTGGGGCCAACGTCCTGACTTTC.

The chain uses TRBV15 and TRBJ2-5; no definite D call. Germline V lookup: CDR1 LNHNV, CDR2 YYDKDF (reference sequence). The CDR3 is made up of 15 amino acids. Trimming stripped 0 bases from V and 8 bases from J, with 16 bases between. The CDR3 spells CATSRDMPDGVTQYF. The DNA for the CDR3 is TGTGCCACCAGCAGAGATATGCCGGATGGGGTAACCCAGTACTTC.

The V and J genes are TRBV4-1 and TRBJ2-2; D perhaps matches TRBD1 (6 bases). This CDR3 comprises 16 residues. Per the germline V gene, CDR1 is MGHRA and CDR2 is YSYEKL. Trimming pared 0 bases from V and 1 base from J, leaving 9 bases between. The CDR3 region is CASSQEGTQNTGELFF. The CDR3 DNA follows: TGCGCCAGCAGCCAAGAAGGGACACAGAACACCGGGGAGCTGTTTTTT.